The 7 T cell receptor beta chains reported below all come from one sample, sequenced in a study of regulatory T cells in long-lasting Graves disease. Arm-PCR of CDR3 regions with iRepertoire HTBI primers generated TCR beta libraries. TCRdb itself ran the multiplex PCR reads through MiXCR, one entry per CDR3 protein. The data hold about 220,000 distinct CDR3 sequences, with roughly 19% observed a single time. Time point denoted: newly diagnosed GD, antithyroid drugs for less than 3 months. TCR sequences were obtained from RNA taken from PBMCs. The sample was also reused in another study, on T cells in Graves' hyperthyroidism and ophthalmopathy.

The source material was peripheral blood mononuclear cells (PBMCs), sampled at new diagnosis, from a patient treated with antithyroid drugs. The receptors stem from a woman in her 30s with Graves disease.

The chain joins TRBV27 to TRBJ1-2, with D perhaps TRBD1 (6 bases). In germline, CDR1 is MNHEY, CDR2 SMNVEV (reference sequence). The CDR3 runs 13 residues. Trimming pared 3 bases from V and 4 bases from J, leaving 9 bases between. The DNA for the CDR3 is TGTGCCAGCAGTTTTCAGGGGATCTATGGCTACACCTTC. It codes for CASSFQGIYGYTF.

This clonotype was found many times. This chain connects TRBV14 to TRBJ2-7; no clear D. The CDR3 contains 13 residues. Deletions cut 0 bases from V and 7 bases from J, with 10 bases between. Per germline, CDR1 SGHDN and CDR2 FVKESK. CDR3 amino acids: CASSQDLVREQYF. In nucleotides, the CDR3 is TGTGCCAGCAGCCAAGATTTAGTAAGGGAGCAGTACTTC. The whole variable domain, filled in from reference TRBV14 and TRBJ2-7, reads EAGVTQFPSHSVIEKGQTVTLRCDPISGHDNLYWYRRVMGKEIKFLLHFVKESKQDESGMPNNRFLAERTGGTYSTLKVQPAELEDSGVYFCASSQDLVREQYFGPGTRLTVT.

There are many counts of this clonotype. The chain links TRBV19 to TRBJ1-1, with D uncertain. Trimming pared 7 bases from V and 5 bases from J, leaving 14 bases between. CDR3 length: 13 residues. Germline-derived CDR1 and CDR2 are LNHDA and SQIVND (reference sequence). CDR3 sequence: CASTVRSGTEAFF. DNA for the CDR3: TGTGCCAGTACCGTTCGGTCGGGGACTGAAGCTTTCTTT.

This clonotype appeared many times. This sequence joins TRBV6-1 and TRBJ1-2, with 8 bases that match TRBD1. The CDR3 sequence is 14 residues long. Trimming took 8 bases from V and 0 from J; bases not matched to a gene: 5. Germline V gene lookup returns CDR1 MNHNS and CDR2 SASEGT. CDR3 sequence reads: CASAPRGPNYGYTF. CDR3 sequence (DNA): TGTGCCAGCGCCCCCAGGGGGCCTAACTATGGCTACACCTTC.

In its sample, this clonotype was seen many times. This chain links TRBV24-1 with TRBJ2-1; TRBD1 might be the D (5 bases). This CDR3 is 16 amino acids long. V lost 3 bases to trimming and J lost 4 bases, with 15 bases between them. Germline V gene sequence: CDR1 KGHDR, CDR2 SFDVKD. The CDR3 region is CATSDVDGARYNEQFF. The DNA of the CDR3 is TGTGCCACCAGTGATGTTGATGGGGCCCGTTACAATGAGCAGTTCTTC.

The table lists this clonotype with many counts. The chain has TRBV6-1 and TRBJ1-6; no clear D gene. The CDR3 is made up of 15 amino acids. V was trimmed by 8 bases and J by 8 bases, leaving 19 bases between them. CDR1 is MNHNS and CDR2 is SASEGT in the germline V gene. CDR3: CASGRGLTADSPLHF. The CDR3 DNA sequence: TGTGCCAGCGGACGAGGACTTACAGCGGATTCACCCCTCCACTTT.

This clonotype has a count of ten or more. V usage is TRBV28 and J usage is TRBJ1-2; TRBD1 might be the D (6 bases). Looked up from germline, CDR1 is MDHEN and CDR2 is SYDVKM. The germline V and J ends were trimmed by 6 bases and 6 bases, with 11 bases remaining between them. This CDR3 is 12 amino acids long. The CDR3 DNA follows: TGTGCCAGCAGGGGGGGCCTAAATGGCTACACCTTC. Protein product: CASRGGLNGYTF.